These 30 T cell receptor beta chains originate from one sample sequenced in a study of chemoradiotherapy in HPV16-positive cancers. TCRdb keeps only in-frame clones here, not all; method: immunoSEQ multiplex PCR. The data hold several thousand clones, with more than 65% observed a single time. The sample was tumor tissue, taken from a patient who underwent chemoradiotherapy. All receptors come from a human donor with HPV-associated anogenital cancer.

The chain is built from TRBV18 and TRBJ1-1, with D perhaps TRBD1 (5 bases). The germline CDR1 and CDR2 sequences are KGHSH and LQKENI. The CDR3 is 14 residues long. V was clipped by 3 bases and J by 1 base, with 9 bases between them. CDR3 DNA sequence: TGTGCCAGCTCACCGGACAATACGAACACTGAAGCTTTCTTT. Its protein product is CASSPDNTNTEAFF.

This clone appeared a single time. An end of the junction differs from the germline gene, which may be a read error. The gene calls are TRBV29-1 and TRBJ2-1; no firm D call. This CDR3 is 10 amino acids long. Germline CDR1 SQVTM, CDR2 ANQGSEA. The CDR3 reads CSVTHNEQFF. In DNA form, the CDR3 reads TGCAGCGTCACCCACAATGAACAGTTCTTC.

The table lists this clone with a few counts. V usage is TRBV30 and J usage is TRBJ1-1; no clear D gene. CDR3 length: 11 amino acids. Trimming took off 0 bases at V and 6 bases at J, with 5 bases between the two ends. Germline values: CDR1 GTSNPN, CDR2 SVGIG (reference sequence). The CDR3 region is CAWSVLAEAFF. CDR3 bases: TGTGCCTGGAGTGTATTGGCTGAAGCTTTCTTT.

This chain links TRBV6-6 with TRBJ2-2; D gene ambiguous. CDR3 length: 12 residues. V was pared by 7 bases and J by 1 base, with 4 bases between. Germline values: CDR1 MNHNY, CDR2 SVGAGI (reference sequence). CDR3 bases: TGTGCCAGCACAATGAACACCGGGGAGCTGTTTTTT. It encodes CASTMNTGELFF.

This clone was counted only a few times. V is TRBV10-2 and J is TRBJ2-4; D may correspond to TRBD1 or TRBD2 (5 bases each). Germline V lookup: CDR1 WSHSY, CDR2 SAAADI. V was cut by 7 bases and J by 0 bases, with 10 bases left in between. This CDR3 is built from 14 residues. The CDR3 protein is CASKGTAAKNIQYF. CDR3 coding DNA: TGCGCCAGCAAGGGGACGGCAGCCAAAAACATTCAGTACTTC.

The rearrangement joins TRBV10-3 to TRBJ2-3; perhaps TRBD2 as D (6 bases). CDR1 is ENHRY, CDR2 SYGVKD, per germline. Trimming cost V 4 bases and J 4 bases, with 15 bases left between them. This CDR3 spans 15 amino acids. The CDR3 coding sequence is TGTGCCATCAGTGGAGATATTCCGGGGGCAGATACGCAGTATTTT. Its protein product is CAISGDIPGADTQYF.

The genes are TRBV7-2 and TRBJ1-3; D may be TRBD1 (6 bases). The CDR3 has 17 amino acids. V was pared by 1 base and J by 2 bases, with 15 bases between. Germline lookup yields CDR1 SGHTA and CDR2 FQGNSA. The CDR3 protein is CASSLGGAGAAGNTIYF. CDR3 nucleotides: TGTGCCAGCAGCTTAGGGGGGGCAGGGGCAGCTGGAAACACCATATATTTT.

The chain uses TRBV6-1 and TRBJ1-1, with a possible D match to TRBD1 (5 bases). This CDR3 has 14 amino acids. With 3 bases removed from V and 0 bases from J, the gap between germline ends came to 8 bases. Germline CDR1 reads MNHNS; CDR2 reads SASEGT. CDR3 in amino acids: CASSERGLNTEAFF. The CDR3 region has the DNA TGTGCCAGCAGTGAGAGGGGCCTGAACACTGAAGCTTTCTTT.

The CDR3 DNA is TGTGCCAGCAGTTTTGGGGGGCAGATTAATGAAAAACTGTTTTTT. Its protein product is CASSFGGQINEKLFF. J is TRBJ1-4 and V is TRBV7-9, with a tentative D call TRBD1 (6 bases). The CDR3 covers 15 residues. Per the germline V gene, CDR1 is SEHNR and CDR2 is FQNEAQ (reference sequence). V lost 6 bases and J lost 4, with 15 bases in between.

The chain is built from TRBV7-9 and TRBJ2-1; D is possibly TRBD1 or TRBD2 (6 bases each). Trimming stripped 7 bases from V and 7 bases from J, with 11 bases between. Germline V gives CDR1 SEHNR, CDR2 FQNEAQ (reference sequence). CDR3 length: 12 residues. The CDR3 nucleotides read TGTGCCAGCAACGAAGGGGGGAATGAGCAGTTCTTC. It encodes CASNEGGNEQFF.

This clone was picked up a small number of times. This chain connects TRBV11-2 to TRBJ2-3, with D perhaps matching TRBD1 (6 bases). The CDR3 runs to 16 residues. The germline V gene encodes CDR1 SGHAT and CDR2 FQNNGV. V was pared by 4 bases and J by 0 bases, with 14 bases between. The CDR3, as DNA: TGTGCCAGCAGCTCCGGACAGTACTCGAGCACAGATACGCAGTATTTT. Residues: CASSSGQYSSTDTQYF.

This rearrangement joins TRBV27 to TRBJ1-1; D remains ambiguous. V was trimmed by 0 bases and J by 3 bases, leaving 20 bases between them. Germline CDR1 reads MNHEY; CDR2 reads SMNVEV (reference sequence). The CDR3 consists of 18 residues. CDR3: CASSLSGALSLRDTEAFF. The CDR3 DNA reads TGTGCCAGCAGTTTATCAGGCGCACTAAGTTTGAGGGACACTGAAGCTTTCTTT.

The V and J genes are TRBV6-6 and TRBJ2-2, with 7 bases identical to TRBD1. This CDR3 comprises 13 residues. The V segment lost 6 bases and the J segment 5 bases; nucleotides outside the gene matches: 3. From germline, CDR1 is MNHNY and CDR2 SVGAGI (reference sequence). The CDR3 bases are TGTGCCAGCAGGACAGGGCGAACCGGGGAGCTGTTTTTT. Its protein product is CASRTGRTGELFF.

The gene calls are TRBV18 and TRBJ1-2; weak D call: TRBD1 (5 bases). Trimming took 3 bases from V and 1 from J, leaving 6 bases between them. Germline V gives CDR1 KGHSH, CDR2 LQKENI. CDR3 length equals 13 residues. CDR3 protein: CASSPGRNYGYTF. CDR3 bases: TGTGCCAGCTCACCGGGACGTAACTATGGCTACACCTTC.

This clone was recorded once. J is TRBJ2-1 and V is TRBV7-2, with D possibly TRBD2 on 7 matching bases. V was cut by 4 bases and J by 9 bases, with 22 bases left in between. This CDR3 contains 16 residues. Germline V gives CDR1 SGHTA, CDR2 FQGNSA. The CDR3 spells CASSSYGGGRMSEQFF. The CDR3 DNA sequence: TGTGCCAGCAGCTCCTACGGGGGCGGGAGAATGAGTGAGCAGTTCTTC. Variable domain in full (rest from reference TRBV7-2 and TRBJ2-1): GAGVSQSPSNKVTEKGKDVELRCDPISGHTALYWYRQSLGQGLEFLIYFQGNSAPDKSGLPSDRFSAERTGGSVSTLTIQRTQQEDSAVYLCASSSYGGGRMSEQFFGPGTRLTVL.

Comments on this clone: One junction end does not reproduce the germline sequence, and a read error may be involved. The CDR3 protein is CASSLSWDRGPSYEQHF. Here the CDR3 DNA reads TGTGCCAGCAGTTTATCTTGGGACAGGGGGCCCTCCTACGAGCAGCACTTC. The V gene is TRBV27, the J gene TRBJ2-7; 12 bases are a match to TRBD1. The germline V gene has CDR1 MNHEY and CDR2 SMNVEV (reference sequence). CDR3 length: 17 residues.

This clone was counted only a few times. J is TRBJ2-2 and V is TRBV6-4, with 7 positions matching TRBD2. Germline CDR1 is MRHNA and CDR2 is SNTAGT. The CDR3 loop spans 13 amino acids. The V segment lost 4 bases and the J segment 4 bases; nucleotides outside the gene matches: 0. CDR3 sequence: CASSGTSTGELFF. The CDR3 bases are TGTGCCAGCAGTGGGACTAGCACCGGGGAGCTGTTTTTT.

The chain carries TRBV27 and TRBJ2-2; D is unclear. V was shortened by 0 bases and J by 6 bases, with 17 bases between the two germline ends. CDR1 and CDR2 (germline): MNHEY, SMNVEV (reference sequence). This CDR3 spans 17 amino acids. The CDR3 is CASSLSPPNLFPGELFF. The CDR3 nucleotides read TGTGCCAGCAGTTTATCGCCACCCAATCTTTTCCCCGGGGAGCTGTTTTTT.

The V call is TRBV7-9, the J call TRBJ2-1; 12 nucleotides match TRBD2. The CDR3 is 19 amino acids. Germline lookup yields CDR1 SEHNR and CDR2 FQNEAQ (reference sequence). Unmatched junction bases numbered 13, after V lost 1 base and J lost 6 bases. The DNA of the CDR3 is TGTGCCAGCAGCTTAGGCGGGGGTTCTAGCGGGAGGGCCGTCAATGAGCAGTTCTTC. Translated, it gives CASSLGGGSSGRAVNEQFF.

V is TRBV28 and J is TRBJ1-4, with D unresolved. The length of the CDR3 is 15 residues. Germline-derived CDR1 and CDR2 are MDHEN and SYDVKM. Trimming took 4 bases from V and 0 from J, leaving 9 bases between them. The CDR3 nucleotides are TGTGCCAGCAGTTCCCCTCATGCAACTAATGAAAAACTGTTTTTT. This sequence encodes CASSSPHATNEKLFF.

This sequence joins TRBV6-5 and TRBJ1-2; a possible D gene is TRBD1 (5 bases). This CDR3 comprises 15 residues. Trimming pared 0 bases from V and 4 bases from J, leaving 12 bases between. CDR1 and CDR2 (germline): MNHEY, SVGAGI. The chain's CDR3 is CASSYSGERAYGYTF. DNA for the CDR3: TGTGCCAGCAGTTACTCGGGGGAGCGGGCCTATGGCTACACCTTC.

The chain couples TRBV7-9 to TRBJ1-5, with 9 bases matching TRBD1. With V trimmed by 5 bases and J by 6 bases, 5 bases remained unmatched. The CDR3 runs to 14 residues. The germline gives CDR1 SEHNR, CDR2 FQNEAQ (reference sequence). The CDR3 loop is CASSAGQGAQPQHF. The DNA for the CDR3 is TGTGCCAGCAGCGCGGGACAGGGCGCTCAGCCCCAGCATTTT.

The chain recombines TRBV6-5 with TRBJ1-1; TRBD1 matches at 7 bases. After removal of 8 bases from V and 5 bases from J, the junction contained 5 bases not matched to a gene. The germline V gene encodes CDR1 MNHEY and CDR2 SVGAGI. The CDR3 totals 12 residues. DNA of the CDR3: TGTGCCAGCTGCAGGGGGGAGACTGAAGCTTTCTTT. This encodes CASCRGETEAFF.

This clone has just one count. The chain has TRBV11-2 and TRBJ1-1; D may be TRBD1 (5 bases). This CDR3 is 15 amino acids long. V lost 1 base and J lost 3, with 12 bases in between. Germline-derived CDR1 and CDR2 are SGHAT and FQNNGV. CDR3 residues: CASSLVQGRDTEAFF. The CDR3 DNA reads as TGTGCCAGCAGCTTAGTTCAGGGACGGGACACTGAAGCTTTCTTT.

The sample holds one count of this clone. The V call is TRBV28, the J call TRBJ1-5; 9 positions agree with TRBD1. The CDR3 is made up of 14 amino acids. With 6 bases clipped from V and 7 bases from J, the junction kept 7 bases outside the gene matches. CDR1 is MDHEN and CDR2 is SYDVKM in the germline V gene. The CDR3 is CASRLGQGRQPQHF. The CDR3 region has the DNA TGTGCCAGCAGGTTGGGACAGGGACGACAGCCCCAGCATTTT.

In this sample, this clone turned up a few times. J is TRBJ2-7 and V is TRBV10-1; D call uncertain. Looked up from germline, CDR1 is WNHNN and CDR2 is SYGVQD (reference sequence). V was trimmed by 0 bases and J by 0 bases, leaving 3 bases between them. The CDR3 consists of 13 residues. CDR3 DNA: TGCGCCAGCAGTGAGTCTTCCTCCTACGAGCAGTACTTC. This gives the protein CASSESSSYEQYF.

This chain links TRBV6-1 with TRBJ2-7, with no clear D. V gave up 1 base and J gave up 3 bases, with 10 bases separating them. The CDR3 length is 14 residues. Germline lookup yields CDR1 MNHNS and CDR2 SASEGT. The CDR3 DNA sequence: TGTGCCAGCAGTGAAGAGGAAACAGACTACGAGCAGTACTTC. Translating it yields CASSEEETDYEQYF.

The chain recombines TRBV11-2 with TRBJ2-5; D is unclear. The length of the CDR3 is 14 residues. Germline CDR1 is SGHAT and CDR2 is FQNNGV. V lost 0 bases and J lost 0, with 5 bases in between. DNA for the CDR3: TGTGCCAGCAGCTTAGAGGTCTACCAAGAGACCCAGTACTTC. It translates to CASSLEVYQETQYF.

V gene TRBV30 combines with J gene TRBJ1-2, with 7 bases lining up with TRBD1. J lost 3 bases, V lost 3 bases, and 7 bases had no gene match. Germline-derived CDR1 and CDR2 are GTSNPN and SVGIG (reference sequence). The CDR3 extends over 14 amino acids. CDR3 sequence: CAWSHRGIDYGYTF. The CDR3 nucleotides are TGTGCCTGGAGCCACAGGGGTATAGACTATGGCTACACCTTC.

The chain links TRBV5-5 to TRBJ2-5; D is ambiguous. The CDR3 has 15 amino acids. Trimming removed 0 bases from V and 1 base from J, with 10 bases in between. From germline, CDR1 is SGHKS and CDR2 YYEKEE (reference sequence). As DNA, the CDR3 is TGTGCCAGCAGCTTGGGTGCTAGACCCCAAGAGACCCAGTACTTC. Its translation is CASSLGARPQETQYF.